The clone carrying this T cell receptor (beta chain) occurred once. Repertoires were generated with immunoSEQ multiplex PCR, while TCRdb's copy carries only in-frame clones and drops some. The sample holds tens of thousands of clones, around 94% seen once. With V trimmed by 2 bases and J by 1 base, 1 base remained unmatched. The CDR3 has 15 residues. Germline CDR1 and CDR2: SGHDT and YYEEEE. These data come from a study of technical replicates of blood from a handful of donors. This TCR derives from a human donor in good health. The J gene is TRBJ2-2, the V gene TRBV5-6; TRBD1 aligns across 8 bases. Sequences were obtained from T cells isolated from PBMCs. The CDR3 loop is CASSFGTGNTGELFF. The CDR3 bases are TGTGCCAGCAGCTTTGGGACAGGGAACACCGGGGAGCTGTTTTTT.